This TCR beta chain was found in a study of neurological immune-mediated disorders. TCRdb redid the calling of the 5' RACE reads with MiXCR, one entry per CDR3 protein. The sample contains some 60,000 distinct CDR3 sequences, around 4.8% of which appear only once. This clonotype was seen many times. Its antigen is not identified. The germline gives CDR1 SGHDN, CDR2 FVKESK. This CDR3 spans 12 amino acids. V lost 5 bases and J 8 bases, leaving 12 bases between the germline ends. Study findings and constraints: Private repertoires in all groups were suggested, as expanded clones shared no CDR3 amino acid sequences across subjects. The repertoires of 18 of 34 multiple sclerosis patients fell into one related-CDR3 cluster (a possible signature) under phylogenetic grouping.

The source is a woman aged 45 to 65 with multiple sclerosis. The material sequenced was PBMCs. The genes are TRBV14 and TRBJ1-1; no clear D gene. The CDR3 here is CASSDGGWEAFF. CDR3 DNA sequence: TGTGCCAGCAGCGACGGTGGGTGGGAAGCTTTCTTT.